The source of this TCR beta chain is a study of technical replicates of blood from four donors. Libraries were prepared by immunoSEQ multiplex PCR; TCRdb keeps only in-frame clonotypes and omits some of them. The repertoire holds 55,000 to 80,000 clones, with nearly 98% as singletons. Germline values: CDR1 SGHTA, CDR2 FQGNSA. V was pared by 2 bases and J by 3 bases, with 6 bases of the junction left unmatched. The CDR3 length is 16 residues. The receptor was derived from a human donor in good health. Sequencing was performed on T cells isolated from PBMCs. The rearrangement joins TRBV7-2 to TRBJ1-1; 10 bases line up with TRBD1. CDR3 coding DNA: TGTGCCAGCAGCTTAAGCGTGGGGACAGGGGACACTGAAGCTTTCTTT. It is translated as CASSLSVGTGDTEAFF.